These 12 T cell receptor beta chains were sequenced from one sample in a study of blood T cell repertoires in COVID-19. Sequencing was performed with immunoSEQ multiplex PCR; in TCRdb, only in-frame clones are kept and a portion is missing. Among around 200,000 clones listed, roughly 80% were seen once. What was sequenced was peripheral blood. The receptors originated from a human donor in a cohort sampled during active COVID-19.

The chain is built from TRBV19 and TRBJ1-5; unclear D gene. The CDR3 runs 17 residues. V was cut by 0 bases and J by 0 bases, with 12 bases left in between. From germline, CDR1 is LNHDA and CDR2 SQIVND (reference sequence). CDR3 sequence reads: CASSIDSSVYSNQPQHF. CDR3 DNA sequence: TGTGCCAGTAGTATAGATTCTTCGGTTTATAGCAATCAGCCCCAGCATTTT.

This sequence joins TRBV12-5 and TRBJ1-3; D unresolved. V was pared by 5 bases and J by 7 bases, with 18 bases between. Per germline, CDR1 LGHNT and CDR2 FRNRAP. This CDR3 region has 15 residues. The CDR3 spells CASGPPTGGSNTIYF. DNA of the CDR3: TGTGCTAGTGGTCCCCCAACCGGAGGGTCGAACACCATATATTTT.

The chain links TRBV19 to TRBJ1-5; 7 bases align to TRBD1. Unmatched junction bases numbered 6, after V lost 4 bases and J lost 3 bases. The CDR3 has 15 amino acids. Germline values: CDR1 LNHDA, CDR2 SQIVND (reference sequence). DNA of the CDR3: TGTGCCAGTAGTACTACGGGACAGAACAATCAGCCCCAGCATTTT. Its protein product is CASSTTGQNNQPQHF. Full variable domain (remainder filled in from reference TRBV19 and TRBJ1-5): DGGITQSPKYLFRKEGQNVTLSCEQNLNHDAMYWYRQDPGQGLRLIYYSQIVNDFQKGDIAEGYSVSREKKESFPLTVTSAQKNPTAFYLCASSTTGQNNQPQHFGDGTRLSIL.

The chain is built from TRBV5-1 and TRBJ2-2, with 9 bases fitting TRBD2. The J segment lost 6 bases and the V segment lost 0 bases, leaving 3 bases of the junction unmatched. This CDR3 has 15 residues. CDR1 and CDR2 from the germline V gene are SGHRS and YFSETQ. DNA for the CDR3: TGCGCCAGCAGCTTGGCGCGGGGGGGCCCCGGGGAGCTGTTTTTT. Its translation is CASSLARGGPGELFF.

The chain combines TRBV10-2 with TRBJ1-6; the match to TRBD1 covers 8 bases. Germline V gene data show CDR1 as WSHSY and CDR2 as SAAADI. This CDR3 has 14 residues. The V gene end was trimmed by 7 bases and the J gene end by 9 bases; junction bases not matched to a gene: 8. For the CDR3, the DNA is TGCGCCAGCAAGGTCACAGGGGGATCTTCACCCCTCCACTTT. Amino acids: CASKVTGGSSPLHF.

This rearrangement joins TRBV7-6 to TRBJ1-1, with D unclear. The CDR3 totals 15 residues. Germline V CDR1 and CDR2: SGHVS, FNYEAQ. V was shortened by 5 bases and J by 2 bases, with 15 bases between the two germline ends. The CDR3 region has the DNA TGTGCCAGCAGCCCAACCCGTGGCCAAAACACTGAAGCTTTCTTT. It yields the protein CASSPTRGQNTEAFF.

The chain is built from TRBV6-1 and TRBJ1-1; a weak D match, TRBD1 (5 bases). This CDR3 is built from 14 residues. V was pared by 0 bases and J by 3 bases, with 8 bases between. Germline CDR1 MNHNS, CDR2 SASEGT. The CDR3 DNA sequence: TGTGCCAGCAGTGAAGCTAGGGGTGACACTGAAGCTTTCTTT. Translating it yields CASSEARGDTEAFF.

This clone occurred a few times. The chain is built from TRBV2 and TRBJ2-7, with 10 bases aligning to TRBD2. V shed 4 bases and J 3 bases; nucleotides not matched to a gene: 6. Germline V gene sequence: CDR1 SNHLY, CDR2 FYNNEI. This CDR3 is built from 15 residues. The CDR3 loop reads CASSVTSGAFYEQYF. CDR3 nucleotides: TGTGCCAGCAGTGTTACTAGCGGGGCCTTCTACGAGCAGTACTTC.

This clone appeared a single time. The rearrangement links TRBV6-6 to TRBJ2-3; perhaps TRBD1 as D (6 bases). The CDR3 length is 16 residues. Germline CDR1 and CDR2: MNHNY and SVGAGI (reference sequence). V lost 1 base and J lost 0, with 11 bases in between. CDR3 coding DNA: TGTGCCAGCAGTTACTTCAGGGGAATTAGCACAGATACGCAGTATTTT. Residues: CASSYFRGISTDTQYF.

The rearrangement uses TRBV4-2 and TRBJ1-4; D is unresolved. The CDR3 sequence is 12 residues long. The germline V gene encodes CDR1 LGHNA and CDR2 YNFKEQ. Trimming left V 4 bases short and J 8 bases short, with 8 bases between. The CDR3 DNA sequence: TGTGCCAGCAGCCCAGGAGGAGAAAAACTGTTTTTT. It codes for CASSPGGEKLFF.

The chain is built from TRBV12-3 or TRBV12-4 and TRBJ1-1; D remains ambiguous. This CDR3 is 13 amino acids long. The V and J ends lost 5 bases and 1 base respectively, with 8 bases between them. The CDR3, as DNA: TGTGCCAGCAGTCTCTATGGGAACACTGAAGCTTTCTTT. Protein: CASSLYGNTEAFF.

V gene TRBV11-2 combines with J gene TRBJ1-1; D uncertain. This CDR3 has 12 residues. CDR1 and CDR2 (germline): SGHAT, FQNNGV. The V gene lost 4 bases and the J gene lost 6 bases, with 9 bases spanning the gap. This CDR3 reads CASSSDLPEAFF. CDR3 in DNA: TGTGCCAGCAGCTCCGACTTACCTGAAGCTTTCTTT.